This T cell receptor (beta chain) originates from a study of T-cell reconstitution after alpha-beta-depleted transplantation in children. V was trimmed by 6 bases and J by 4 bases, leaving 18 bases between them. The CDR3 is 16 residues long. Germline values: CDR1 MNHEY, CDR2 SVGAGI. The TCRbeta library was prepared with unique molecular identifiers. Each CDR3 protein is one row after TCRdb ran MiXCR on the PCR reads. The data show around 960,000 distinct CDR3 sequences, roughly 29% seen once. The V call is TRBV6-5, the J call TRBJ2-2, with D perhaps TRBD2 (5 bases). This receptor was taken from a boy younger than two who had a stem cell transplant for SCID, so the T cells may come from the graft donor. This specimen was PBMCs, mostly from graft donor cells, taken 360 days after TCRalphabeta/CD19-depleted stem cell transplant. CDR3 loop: CASRLRMAGSTGELFF. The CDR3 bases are TGTGCCAGCAGATTACGCATGGCGGGTAGCACCGGGGAGCTGTTTTTT.